A selection of T cell receptor beta chains follows, all from one sample in a study of T-cell reconstitution after alpha-beta-depleted transplantation in children. A single record per CDR3 protein comes from TCRdb applying MiXCR to the PCR reads. This sample has approximately 300,000 distinct CDR3 sequences, with about a tenth found just once. The sequencing used PBMCs, collected before TCRalphabeta/CD19-depleted stem cell transplant. The receptors here all came from a boy less than two years old with acute myeloid leukemia, due to receive a stem cell transplant. CDR3s include the opening cysteine and the closing phenylalanine or tryptophan. Each record gives: clone size, D gene, V gene, J gene, CDR3 protein, CDR3 DNA. D genes are given only for firm matches. Clone size is stated in some rows and not others, as once, few, many or a class when expanded.

size: many; D: TRBD1; V: TRBV12-3/TRBV12-4; J: TRBJ1-5; CDR3: CASSVQGARQPQHF; DNA: TGTGCCAGCAGCGTACAGGGGGCGAGGCAGCCCCAGCATTTT
size: few; D: .; V: TRBV11-3; J: TRBJ2-7; CDR3: CASSFQGSKIHEQYF; DNA: TGTGCCAGCAGCTTTCAGGGGTCGAAGATACACGAGCAGTACTTC
size: .; D: .; V: TRBV7-8; J: TRBJ2-4; CDR3: CASSLEGWNIQYF; DNA: TGTGCCAGCAGCTTAGAGGGTTGGAACATTCAGTACTTC
size: many; D: .; V: TRBV7-3; J: TRBJ2-5; CDR3: CASSLGGTVETQYF; DNA: TGTGCCAGCAGCTTAGGGGGGACGGTGGAGACCCAGTACTTC
size: many; D: .; V: TRBV27; J: TRBJ2-6; CDR3: CASTKVTAPGANVLTF; DNA: TGTGCCAGCACCAAAGTGACAGCTCCCGGGGCCAACGTCCTGACTTTC
size: many; D: .; V: TRBV7-9; J: TRBJ2-7; CDR3: CASSPGIYYEQYF; DNA: TGTGCCAGCAGCCCCGGGATCTACTACGAGCAGTACTTC
size: few; D: .; V: TRBV11-2; J: TRBJ2-1; CDR3: CASSLGHRTGITYNEQFF; DNA: TGTGCCAGCAGCTTAGGCCATAGAACAGGGATCACCTACAATGAGCAGTTCTTC
size: few; D: .; V: TRBV12-3/TRBV12-4; J: TRBJ1-1; CDR3: CASSLREEAFF; DNA: TGTGCCAGCAGTTTACGTGAAGAAGCTTTCTTT
size: many; D: .; V: TRBV5-1; J: TRBJ1-6; CDR3: CASSLVTENNSPLHF; DNA: TGCGCCAGCAGCTTGGTGACAGAAAATAATTCACCCCTCCACTTT
size: many; D: .; V: TRBV12-3/TRBV12-4; J: TRBJ1-1; CDR3: CASSFSGFGTEAFF; DNA: TGTGCCAGCAGTTTTTCAGGGTTCGGAACTGAAGCTTTCTTT
size: many; D: TRBD2; V: TRBV20-1; J: TRBJ2-5; CDR3: CSALRTPSGQETQYF; DNA: TGCAGTGCCCTTCGGACCCCTAGCGGCCAAGAGACCCAGTACTTC
size: .; D: TRBD1; V: TRBV9; J: TRBJ2-1; CDR3: CASSHRQGAETNNEQFF; DNA: TGTGCCAGCAGCCATAGACAGGGGGCGGAGACGAACAATGAGCAGTTCTTC
size: many; D: TRBD2; V: TRBV12-3/TRBV12-4; J: TRBJ2-2; CDR3: CASSSGGAANTGELFF; DNA: TGTGCCAGCAGTTCGGGAGGAGCCGCGAACACCGGGGAGCTGTTTTTT
size: .; D: .; V: TRBV15; J: TRBJ1-5; CDR3: CATSRVTDYQPQHF; DNA: TGTGCCACCAGCAGGGTTACAGATTATCAGCCCCAGCATTTT
size: few; D: .; V: TRBV18; J: TRBJ2-3; CDR3: CASSLSNSLGTDTQYF; DNA: TGTGCCAGCTCACTATCTAACAGCTTGGGGACAGATACGCAGTATTTT
size: many; D: .; V: TRBV2; J: TRBJ2-7; CDR3: CASSGGFKQYF; DNA: TGTGCCAGCAGTGGGGGGTTTAAGCAGTACTTC
size: few; D: .; V: TRBV25-1; J: TRBJ2-7; CDR3: CASSIRHSYEQYF; DNA: TGTGCCAGCAGTATCAGGCACTCCTACGAGCAGTACTTC
size: .; D: .; V: TRBV7-2; J: TRBJ2-7; CDR3: CASSLPQGAAEQYF; DNA: TGTGCCAGCAGCTTACCCCAGGGTGCGGCCGAGCAGTACTTC
size: few; D: .; V: TRBV6-2/TRBV6-3; J: TRBJ1-4; CDR3: CASRTDSTNEKLFF; DNA: TGTGCCAGCAGAACAGATTCAACTAATGAAAAACTGTTTTTT
size: many; D: .; V: TRBV9; J: TRBJ2-2; CDR3: CASSVEGGTGELFF; DNA: TGTGCCAGCAGCGTAGAAGGGGGCACCGGGGAGCTGTTTTTT
size: many; D: .; V: TRBV4-2; J: TRBJ2-7; CDR3: CASSQRLGEQYF; DNA: TGTGCCAGCAGCCAGAGACTTGGCGAGCAGTACTTC
size: .; D: .; V: TRBV5-1; J: TRBJ2-7; CDR3: CASSLPRSYEQYF; DNA: TGCGCCAGCAGCCTGCCCAGGTCCTACGAGCAGTACTTC
size: few; D: TRBD1; V: TRBV28; J: TRBJ2-1; CDR3: CASSFGQGPYDEQFF; DNA: TGTGCCAGCAGTTTCGGACAGGGGCCTTATGATGAGCAGTTCTTC
size: many; D: TRBD1; V: TRBV29-1; J: TRBJ1-3; CDR3: CSVVGQGTGENTIYF; DNA: TGCAGCGTCGTTGGACAGGGGACAGGGGAAAACACCATATATTTT
size: few; D: .; V: TRBV19; J: TRBJ2-2; CDR3: CASSITRVVGELFF; DNA: TGTGCCAGTAGTATCACCAGGGTTGTCGGGGAGCTGTTTTTT
size: many; D: .; V: TRBV20-1; J: TRBJ1-2; CDR3: CSAKPRLANYGYTF; DNA: TGCAGTGCCAAACCCAGACTAGCTAACTATGGCTACACCTTC
size: .; D: .; V: TRBV7-2; J: TRBJ2-3; CDR3: CASSLVLWGTQYF; DNA: TGTGCCAGCAGCTTAGTTTTGTGGGGTACGCAGTATTTT
size: many; D: .; V: TRBV28; J: TRBJ1-6; CDR3: CASRSRGKNSPLHF; DNA: TGTGCCAGCCGCAGCAGGGGCAAGAATTCACCCCTCCACTTT
size: many; D: .; V: TRBV28; J: TRBJ2-7; CDR3: CASNGKTYEQYF; DNA: TGTGCCAGCAACGGGAAGACCTACGAGCAGTACTTC
size: .; D: TRBD2; V: TRBV5-1; J: TRBJ2-1; CDR3: CASKPGLVYNSYNEQSF; DNA: TGCGCCAGCAAACCGGGACTAGTCTATAACTCCTACAATGAGCAGTCCTTC
size: many; D: TRBD2; V: TRBV27; J: TRBJ2-7; CDR3: CASSNAGTSAYEQYF; DNA: TGTGCCAGCAGCAATGCCGGGACTAGCGCCTACGAGCAGTACTTC
size: many; D: TRBD1; V: TRBV5-5; J: TRBJ2-1; CDR3: CASSSPGQGFNEQFF; DNA: TGTGCCAGCAGCTCTCCGGGACAGGGGTTCAATGAGCAGTTCTTC
size: many; D: .; V: TRBV5-1; J: TRBJ1-1; CDR3: CASSLHSNTEAFF; DNA: TGCGCCAGCAGCTTGCACAGCAACACTGAAGCTTTCTTT
size: few; D: TRBD2; V: TRBV12-3/TRBV12-4; J: TRBJ2-1; CDR3: CASSRGLAGVLRNEQFF; DNA: TGTGCCAGCAGCCGGGGACTAGCGGGGGTCCTTCGGAATGAGCAGTTCTTC
size: .; D: .; V: TRBV7-9; J: TRBJ1-2; CDR3: CASSLGGRGYGYTF; DNA: TGTGCCAGCAGCTTAGGAGGCAGGGGCTATGGCTACACCTTC